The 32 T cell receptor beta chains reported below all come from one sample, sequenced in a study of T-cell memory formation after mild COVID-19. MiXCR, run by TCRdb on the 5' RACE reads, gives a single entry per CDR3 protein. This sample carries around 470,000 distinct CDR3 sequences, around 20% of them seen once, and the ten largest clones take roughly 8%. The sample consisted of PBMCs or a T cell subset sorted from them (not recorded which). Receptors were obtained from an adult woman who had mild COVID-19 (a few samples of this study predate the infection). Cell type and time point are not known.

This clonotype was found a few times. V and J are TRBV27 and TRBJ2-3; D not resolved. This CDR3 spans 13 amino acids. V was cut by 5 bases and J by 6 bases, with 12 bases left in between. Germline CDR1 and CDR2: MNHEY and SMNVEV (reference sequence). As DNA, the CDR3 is TGTGCCAGCAGTCCCCAGGCGTCGGATACGCAGTATTTT. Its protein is CASSPQASDTQYF.

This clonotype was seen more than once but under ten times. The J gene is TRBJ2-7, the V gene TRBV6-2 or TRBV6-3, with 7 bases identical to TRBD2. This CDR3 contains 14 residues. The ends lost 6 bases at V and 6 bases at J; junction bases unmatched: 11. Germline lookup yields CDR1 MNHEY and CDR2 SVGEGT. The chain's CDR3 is CASRPTSTSSEQYF. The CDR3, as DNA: TGTGCCAGCAGGCCGACTAGCACGAGCTCCGAGCAGTACTTC.

The DNA for the CDR3 is TGTGCCAGCAGCGCCTTACATGGGACTCTCCCAGGGAGTGAAGCTTTCTTT. Its protein product is CASSALHGTLPGSEAFF. The rearrangement joins TRBV7-9 to TRBJ1-1; D may be TRBD1 (5 bases). Trimming cost V 5 bases and J 7 bases, with 26 bases left between them. The germline V gene has CDR1 SEHNR and CDR2 FQNEAQ (reference sequence). The CDR3 is 17 residues long.

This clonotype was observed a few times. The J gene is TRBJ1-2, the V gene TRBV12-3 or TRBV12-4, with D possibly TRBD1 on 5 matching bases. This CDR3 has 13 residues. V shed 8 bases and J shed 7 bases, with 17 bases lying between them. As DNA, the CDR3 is TGTGCCAGCGGCGAAGTCGGGGCAGTTGGCTACACCTTC. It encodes CASGEVGAVGYTF.

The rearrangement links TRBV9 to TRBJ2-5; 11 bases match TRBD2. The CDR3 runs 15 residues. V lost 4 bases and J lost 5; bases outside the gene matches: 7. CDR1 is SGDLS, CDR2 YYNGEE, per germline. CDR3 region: CASSSQGLAAETQYF. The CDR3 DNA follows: TGTGCCAGCAGCAGTCAGGGACTAGCGGCGGAGACCCAGTACTTC. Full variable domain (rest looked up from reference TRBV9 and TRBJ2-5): DSGVTQTPKHLITATGQRVTLRCSPRSGDLSVYWYQQSLDQGLQFLIQYYNGEERAKGNILERFSAQQFPDLHSELNLSSLELGDSALYFCASSSQGLAAETQYFGPGTRLLVL.

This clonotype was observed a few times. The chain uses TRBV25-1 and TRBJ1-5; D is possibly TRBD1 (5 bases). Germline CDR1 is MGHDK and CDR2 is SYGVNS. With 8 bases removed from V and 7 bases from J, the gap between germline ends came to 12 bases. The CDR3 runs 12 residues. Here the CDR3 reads CASGQGFQPQHF. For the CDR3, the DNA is TGTGCCAGCGGGCAGGGTTTCCAGCCCCAGCATTTT.

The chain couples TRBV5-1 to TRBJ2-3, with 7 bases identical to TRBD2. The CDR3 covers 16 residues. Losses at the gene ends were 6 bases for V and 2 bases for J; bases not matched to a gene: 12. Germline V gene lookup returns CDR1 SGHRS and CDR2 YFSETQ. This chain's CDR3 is CASTTGGGPLTDTQYF. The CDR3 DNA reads TGCGCCAGCACCACTGGGGGAGGGCCCCTCACAGATACGCAGTATTTT.

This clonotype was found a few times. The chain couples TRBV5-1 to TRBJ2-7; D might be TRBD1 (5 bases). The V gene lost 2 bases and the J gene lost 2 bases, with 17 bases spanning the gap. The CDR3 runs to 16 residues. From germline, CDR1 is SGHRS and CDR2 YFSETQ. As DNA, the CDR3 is TGCGCCAGCAGCTTTAGGCCCCCGGACATGACCTACGAGCAGTACTTC. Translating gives CASSFRPPDMTYEQYF.

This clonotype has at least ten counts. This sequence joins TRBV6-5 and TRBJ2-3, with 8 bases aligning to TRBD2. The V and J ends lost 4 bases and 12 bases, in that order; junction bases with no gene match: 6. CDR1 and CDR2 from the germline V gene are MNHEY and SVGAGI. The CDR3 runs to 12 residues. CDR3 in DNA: TGTGCCAGCAGTTCAATGACTAGCGTTCAGTATTTT. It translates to CASSSMTSVQYF.

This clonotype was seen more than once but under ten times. The CDR3 sequence is CATANGTSGHNEQFF. The DNA of the CDR3 is TGTGCCACGGCGAACGGGACATCAGGACACAATGAGCAGTTCTTC. The V call is TRBV10-3, the J call TRBJ2-1; tentatively, D is TRBD1 (6 bases). Trimming shortened V by 10 bases and J by 5 bases, and 21 bases separated the two germline ends. The CDR3 runs 15 residues. CDR1 is ENHRY, CDR2 SYGVKD, per germline.

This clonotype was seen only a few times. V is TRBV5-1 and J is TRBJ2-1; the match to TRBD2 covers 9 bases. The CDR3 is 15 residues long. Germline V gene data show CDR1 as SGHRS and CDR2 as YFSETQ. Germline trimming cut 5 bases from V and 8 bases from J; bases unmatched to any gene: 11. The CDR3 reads CASRTFGLAIDEQFF. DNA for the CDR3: TGCGCCAGCAGAACGTTTGGACTAGCGATAGATGAGCAGTTCTTC.

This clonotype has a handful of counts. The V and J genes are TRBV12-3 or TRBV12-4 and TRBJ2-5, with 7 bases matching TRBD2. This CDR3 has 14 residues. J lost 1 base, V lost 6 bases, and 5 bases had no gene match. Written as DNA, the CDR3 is TGTGCCAGCAGGACTGGGACTACCCAAGAGACCCAGTACTTC. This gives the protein CASRTGTTQETQYF.

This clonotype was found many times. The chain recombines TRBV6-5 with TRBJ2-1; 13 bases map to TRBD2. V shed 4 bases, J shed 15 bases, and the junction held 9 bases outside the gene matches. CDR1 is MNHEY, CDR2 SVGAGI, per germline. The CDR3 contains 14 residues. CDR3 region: CASSFPGLAGALFF. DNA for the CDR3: TGTGCCAGCAGTTTCCCTGGACTAGCGGGAGCCTTGTTCTTC.

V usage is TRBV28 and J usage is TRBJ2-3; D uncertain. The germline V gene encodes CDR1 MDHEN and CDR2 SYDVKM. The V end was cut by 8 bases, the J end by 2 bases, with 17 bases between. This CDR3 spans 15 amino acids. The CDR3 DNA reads TGTGCCAGCCAGATCGGGCCAGGTAACACAGATACGCAGTATTTT. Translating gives CASQIGPGNTDTQYF. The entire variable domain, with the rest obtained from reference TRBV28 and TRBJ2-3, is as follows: DVKVTQSSRYLVKRTGEKVFLECVQDMDHENMFWYRQDPGLGLRLIYFSYDVKMKEKGDIPEGYSVSREKKERFSLILESASTNQTSMYLCASQIGPGNTDTQYFGPGTRLTVL.

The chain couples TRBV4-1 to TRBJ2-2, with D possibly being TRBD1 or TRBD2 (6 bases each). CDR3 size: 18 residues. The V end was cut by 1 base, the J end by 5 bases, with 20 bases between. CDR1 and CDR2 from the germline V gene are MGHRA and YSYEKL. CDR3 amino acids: CASSQVDGGLEETGELFF. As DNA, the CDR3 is TGCGCCAGCAGCCAAGTGGATGGGGGGCTTGAGGAAACCGGGGAGCTGTTTTTT.

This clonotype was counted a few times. The CDR3: CSVRGQTAEAEAFF. The CDR3 DNA is TGCAGCGTGAGAGGACAAACAGCAGAGGCTGAAGCTTTCTTT. The J gene is TRBJ1-1, the V gene TRBV29-1, with a weak D call TRBD1 (5 bases). CDR3 size: 14 residues. Trimming shortened V by 6 bases and J by 6 bases, and 20 bases separated the two germline ends. CDR1 SQVTM and CDR2 ANQGSEA come from the germline V gene.

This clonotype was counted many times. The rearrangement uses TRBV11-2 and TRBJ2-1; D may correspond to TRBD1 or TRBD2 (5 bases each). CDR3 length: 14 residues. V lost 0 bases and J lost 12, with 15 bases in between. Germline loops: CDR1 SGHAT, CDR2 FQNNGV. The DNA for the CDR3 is TGTGCCAGCAGCTTAGAGCCCCAGGGTGGAGGGCAGTTCTTC. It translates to CASSLEPQGGGQFF.

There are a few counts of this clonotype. Here the CDR3 reads CASSLQIQETQYF. The CDR3 DNA is TGTGCCAGCAGCCTCCAGATACAAGAGACCCAGTACTTC. The chain uses TRBV7-3 and TRBJ2-5, with no clear D. The CDR3 is made up of 13 amino acids. V lost 5 bases to trimming and J lost 2 bases, with 9 bases between them. CDR1 SGHTA and CDR2 FQGTGA come from the germline V gene.

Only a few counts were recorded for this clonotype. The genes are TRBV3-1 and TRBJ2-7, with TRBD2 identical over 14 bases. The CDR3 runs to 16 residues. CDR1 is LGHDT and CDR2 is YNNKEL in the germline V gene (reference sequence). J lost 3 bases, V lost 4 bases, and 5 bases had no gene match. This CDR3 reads CASSPWGLAGDYEQYF. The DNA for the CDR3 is TGTGCCAGCAGCCCCTGGGGACTAGCGGGAGACTACGAGCAGTACTTC.

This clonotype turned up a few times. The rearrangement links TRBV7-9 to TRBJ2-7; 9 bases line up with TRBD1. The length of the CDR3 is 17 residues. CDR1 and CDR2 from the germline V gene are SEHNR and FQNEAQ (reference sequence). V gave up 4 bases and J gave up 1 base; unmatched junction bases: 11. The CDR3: CASSSTGGGLRSYEQYF. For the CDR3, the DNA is TGTGCCAGCAGCTCCACAGGGGGCGGATTAAGGTCCTACGAGCAGTACTTC.

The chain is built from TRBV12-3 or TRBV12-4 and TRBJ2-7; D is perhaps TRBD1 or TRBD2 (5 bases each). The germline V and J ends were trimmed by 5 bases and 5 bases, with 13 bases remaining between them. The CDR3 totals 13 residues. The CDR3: CASSLGRWHEQYF. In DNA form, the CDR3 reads TGTGCCAGCAGTCTGGGACGATGGCACGAGCAGTACTTC.

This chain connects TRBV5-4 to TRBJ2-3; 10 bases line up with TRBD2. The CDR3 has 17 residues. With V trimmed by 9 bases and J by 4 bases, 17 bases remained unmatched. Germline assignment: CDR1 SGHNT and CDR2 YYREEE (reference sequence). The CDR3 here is CATMPWASGGGADTQYF. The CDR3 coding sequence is TGTGCCACCATGCCCTGGGCTAGCGGGGGTGGGGCAGATACGCAGTATTTT.

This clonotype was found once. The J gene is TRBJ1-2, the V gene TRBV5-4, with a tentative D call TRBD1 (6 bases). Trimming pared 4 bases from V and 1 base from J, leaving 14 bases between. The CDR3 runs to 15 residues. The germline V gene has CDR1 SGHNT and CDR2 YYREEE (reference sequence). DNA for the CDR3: TGTGCCAGCAGCCCCAAAGGGGGGATTAACTATGGCTACACCTTC. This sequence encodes CASSPKGGINYGYTF.

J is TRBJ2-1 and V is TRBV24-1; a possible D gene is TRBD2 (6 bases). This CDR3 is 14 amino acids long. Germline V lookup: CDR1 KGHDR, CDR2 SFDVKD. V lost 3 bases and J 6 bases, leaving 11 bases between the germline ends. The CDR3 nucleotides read TGTGCCACCAGTGATCCAGCCGGGGGCAATGAGCAGTTCTTC. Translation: CATSDPAGGNEQFF.

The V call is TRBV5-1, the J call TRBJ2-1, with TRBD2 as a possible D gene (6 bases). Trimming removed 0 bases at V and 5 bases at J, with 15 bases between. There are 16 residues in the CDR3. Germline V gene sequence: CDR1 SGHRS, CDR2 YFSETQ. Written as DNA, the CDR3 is TGCGCCAGCAGCTTGGGGAGCGGAGGGGCCCACAATGAGCAGTTCTTC. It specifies CASSLGSGGAHNEQFF.

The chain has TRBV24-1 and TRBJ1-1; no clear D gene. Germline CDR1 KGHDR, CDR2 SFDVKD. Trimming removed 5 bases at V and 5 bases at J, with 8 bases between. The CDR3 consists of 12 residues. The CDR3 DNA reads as TGTGCCACCAGTGTGGGCGGGACTGAAGCTTTCTTT. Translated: CATSVGGTEAFF.

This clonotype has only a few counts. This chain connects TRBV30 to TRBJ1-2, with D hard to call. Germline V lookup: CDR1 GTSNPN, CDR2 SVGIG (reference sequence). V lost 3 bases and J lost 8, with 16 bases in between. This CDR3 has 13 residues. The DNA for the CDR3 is TGTGCCTGGAGGAAACCGGGAATTGACGGCTACACCTTC. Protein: CAWRKPGIDGYTF.

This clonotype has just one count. The DNA for the CDR3 is TGTGCCAGCAGCTTTTATCGCAACCCCACCGAGCAGTACTTC. Its translation: CASSFYRNPTEQYF. V gene TRBV7-8 combines with J gene TRBJ2-7; D gene uncertain. The germline V gene has CDR1 SGHVS and CDR2 FQNEAQ. The CDR3 loop spans 14 amino acids. Trimming left V 3 bases short and J 6 bases short, with 15 bases between.

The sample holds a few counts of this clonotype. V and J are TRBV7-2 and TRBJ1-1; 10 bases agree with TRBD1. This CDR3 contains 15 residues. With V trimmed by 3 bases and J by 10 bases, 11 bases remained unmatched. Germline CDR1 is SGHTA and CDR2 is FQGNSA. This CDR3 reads CASSFPGTGDYLAFF. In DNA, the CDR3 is TGTGCCAGCAGCTTCCCCGGGACAGGGGACTATTTAGCTTTCTTT.

The CDR3 sequence: CASSYWDREAYEQYF. The CDR3 nucleotides read TGTGCCAGCAGTTACTGGGACAGGGAAGCCTACGAGCAGTACTTC. The chain employs TRBV6-6 and TRBJ2-7; TRBD1 matches at 9 bases. Germline CDR1 reads MNHNY; CDR2 reads SVGAGI (reference sequence). V gave up 1 base and J gave up 2 bases; unmatched junction bases: 3. The CDR3 totals 15 residues.

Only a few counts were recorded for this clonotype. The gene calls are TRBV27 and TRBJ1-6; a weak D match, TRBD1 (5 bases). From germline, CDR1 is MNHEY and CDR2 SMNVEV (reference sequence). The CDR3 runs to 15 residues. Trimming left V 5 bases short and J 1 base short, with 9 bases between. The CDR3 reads CASSETESYNSPLHF. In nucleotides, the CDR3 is TGTGCCAGCAGTGAGACAGAGTCCTATAATTCACCCCTCCACTTT.

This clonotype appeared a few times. The CDR3 protein is CASSLNGRGAGANVLTF. CDR3 nucleotide sequence: TGCGCCAGCAGCCTTAATGGCAGAGGGGCTGGGGCCAACGTCCTGACTTTC. The chain recombines TRBV4-3 with TRBJ2-6; either TRBD1 or TRBD2 may fit D (5 bases each). Between the trimmed V and J ends, which lost 4 bases and 2 bases, there was a span of 15 bases. Germline V gene lookup returns CDR1 LGHNA and CDR2 YSLEER. The CDR3 is 17 residues long.